This T cell receptor (beta chain) was captured in a study of CD8+ T cells in alopecia areata. Whole-study context: Treated patients swallowed 5 to 10 mg of oral tofacitinib twice daily. Findings and limits, study-wide: Scalp lesions, especially in alopecia totalis/universalis, had higher clonality than normal scalp.

Reverse transcription of extracted RNA yielded cDNA, which provided the sequencing template. Measured with immunoSEQ multiplex PCR; TCRdb has only the in-frame clones, and not every one. The sample holds about 150,000 clones, roughly 52% seen once. The CDR3 is made up of 13 amino acids. Germline assignment: CDR1 MNHEY and CDR2 SVGAGI. J gave up 4 bases and V 7 bases, and 6 bases lay outside the gene matches. This clone was counted only a few times. Its antigen is as yet unknown. Treatment in this sample: oral pan-JAK inhibitor, 5-10 mg twice daily. This receptor was identified in a human donor with alopecia areata. Sequencing used CD8+ T cells sorted from blood, obtained at week 4, from a patient treated with tofacitinib. This chain links TRBV6-5 with TRBJ2-7; 8 bases match TRBD1. The CDR3 region is CASTRQGSYEQYF. The CDR3 nucleotides are TGTGCCAGCACCCGACAGGGGTCTTACGAGCAGTACTTC.